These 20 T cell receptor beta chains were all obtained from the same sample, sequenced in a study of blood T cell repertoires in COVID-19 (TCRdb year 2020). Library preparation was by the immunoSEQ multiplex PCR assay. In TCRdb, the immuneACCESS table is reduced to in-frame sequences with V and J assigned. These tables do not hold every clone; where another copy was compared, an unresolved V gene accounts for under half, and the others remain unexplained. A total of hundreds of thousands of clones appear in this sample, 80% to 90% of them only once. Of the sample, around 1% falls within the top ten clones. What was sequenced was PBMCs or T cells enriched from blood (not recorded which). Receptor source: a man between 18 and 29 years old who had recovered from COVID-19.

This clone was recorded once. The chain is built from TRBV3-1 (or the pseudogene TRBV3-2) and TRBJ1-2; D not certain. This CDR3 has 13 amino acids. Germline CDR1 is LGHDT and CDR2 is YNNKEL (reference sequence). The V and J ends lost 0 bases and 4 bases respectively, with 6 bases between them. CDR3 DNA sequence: TGTGCCAGCAGCCAAGATAGCGTCTATGGCTACACCTTC. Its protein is CASSQDSVYGYTF.

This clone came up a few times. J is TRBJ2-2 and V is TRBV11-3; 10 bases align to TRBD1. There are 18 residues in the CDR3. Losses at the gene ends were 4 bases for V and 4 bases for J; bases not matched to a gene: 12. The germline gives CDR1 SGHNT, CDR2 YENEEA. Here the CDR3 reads CASSSPGQGRFSTGELFF. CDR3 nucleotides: TGTGCCAGCAGCTCCCCGGGACAGGGGCGATTTAGCACCGGGGAGCTGTTTTTT.

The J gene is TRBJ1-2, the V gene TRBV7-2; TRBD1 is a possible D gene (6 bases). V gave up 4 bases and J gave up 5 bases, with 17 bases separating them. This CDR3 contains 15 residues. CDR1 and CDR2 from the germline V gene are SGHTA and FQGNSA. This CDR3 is CASSSGGGLLYGYTF. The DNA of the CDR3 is TGTGCCAGCAGCTCCGGGGGGGGGCTCCTATATGGCTACACCTTC.

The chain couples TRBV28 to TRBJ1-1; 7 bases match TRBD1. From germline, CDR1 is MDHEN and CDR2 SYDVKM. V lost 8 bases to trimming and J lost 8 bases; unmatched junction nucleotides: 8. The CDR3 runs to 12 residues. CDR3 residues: CASGLRGREAFF. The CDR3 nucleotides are TGTGCCAGCGGCCTTAGGGGGCGGGAAGCTTTCTTT.

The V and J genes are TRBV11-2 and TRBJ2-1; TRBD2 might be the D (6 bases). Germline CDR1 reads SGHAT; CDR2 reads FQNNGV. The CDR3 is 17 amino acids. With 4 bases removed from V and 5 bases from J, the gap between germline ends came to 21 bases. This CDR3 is CASSYRLAGSPDNEQFF. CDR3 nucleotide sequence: TGTGCCAGCAGCTACCGTTTGGCGGGGAGTCCTGACAATGAGCAGTTCTTC.

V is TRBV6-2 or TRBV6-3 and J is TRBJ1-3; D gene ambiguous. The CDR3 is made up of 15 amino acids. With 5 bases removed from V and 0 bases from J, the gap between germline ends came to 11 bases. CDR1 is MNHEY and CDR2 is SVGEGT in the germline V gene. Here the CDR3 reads CASSRSSYSGNTIYF. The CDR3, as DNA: TGTGCCAGCAGTCGTTCTTCTTACTCTGGAAACACCATATATTTT.

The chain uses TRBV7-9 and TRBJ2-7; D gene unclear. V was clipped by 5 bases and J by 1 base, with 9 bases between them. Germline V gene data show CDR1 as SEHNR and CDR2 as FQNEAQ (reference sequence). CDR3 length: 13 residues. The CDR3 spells CASSPTASYEQYF. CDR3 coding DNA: TGTGCCAGCAGCCCCACAGCATCCTACGAGCAGTACTTC.

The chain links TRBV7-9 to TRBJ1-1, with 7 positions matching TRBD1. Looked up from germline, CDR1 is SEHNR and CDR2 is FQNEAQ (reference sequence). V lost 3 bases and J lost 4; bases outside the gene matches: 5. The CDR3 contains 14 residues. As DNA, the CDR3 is TGTGCCAGCAGCTTCGGGACAGCCGGCACTGAAGCTTTCTTT. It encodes CASSFGTAGTEAFF.

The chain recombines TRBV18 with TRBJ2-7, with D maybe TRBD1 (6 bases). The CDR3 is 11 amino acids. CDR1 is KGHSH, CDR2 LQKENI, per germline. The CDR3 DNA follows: TGTGCAGTTTCTGGGGGCGGCGAGCAGTACTTC. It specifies CAVSGGGEQYF.

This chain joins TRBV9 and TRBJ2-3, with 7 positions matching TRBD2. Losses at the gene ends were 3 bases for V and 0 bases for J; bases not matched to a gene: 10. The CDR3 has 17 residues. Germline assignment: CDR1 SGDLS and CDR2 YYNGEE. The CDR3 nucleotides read TGTGCCAGCAGCGGGAACGCGGGACTAACTAGCACAGATACGCAGTATTTT. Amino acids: CASSGNAGLTSTDTQYF.

The CDR3, as DNA: TGTGCCAGCAGCGTAGGGACTAGCGGGGGGGTCTACAATGAGCAGTTCTTC. Translating it yields CASSVGTSGGVYNEQFF. The chain has TRBV9 and TRBJ2-1, with 15 bases identical to TRBD2. Germline V gene lookup returns CDR1 SGDLS and CDR2 YYNGEE. This CDR3 region has 17 residues. Germline trimming cut 0 bases from V and 3 bases from J; bases unmatched to any gene: 1.

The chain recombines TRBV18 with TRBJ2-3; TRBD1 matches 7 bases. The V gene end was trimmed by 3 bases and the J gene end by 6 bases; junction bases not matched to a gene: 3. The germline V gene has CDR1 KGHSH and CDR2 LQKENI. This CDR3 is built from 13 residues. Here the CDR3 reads CASSPTGSDTQYF. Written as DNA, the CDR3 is TGTGCCAGCTCACCGACAGGGTCGGATACGCAGTATTTT.

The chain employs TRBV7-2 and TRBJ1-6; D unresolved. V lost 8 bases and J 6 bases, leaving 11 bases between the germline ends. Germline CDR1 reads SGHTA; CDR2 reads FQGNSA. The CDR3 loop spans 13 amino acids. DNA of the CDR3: TGTGCCAGCGCCCTCGGGGTTAATTCACCCCTCCACTTT. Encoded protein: CASALGVNSPLHF. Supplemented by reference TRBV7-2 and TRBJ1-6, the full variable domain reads GAGVSQSPSNKVTEKGKDVELRCDPISGHTALYWYRQSLGQGLEFLIYFQGNSAPDKSGLPSDRFSAERTGGSVSTLTIQRTQQEDSAVYLCASALGVNSPLHFGNGTRLTVT.

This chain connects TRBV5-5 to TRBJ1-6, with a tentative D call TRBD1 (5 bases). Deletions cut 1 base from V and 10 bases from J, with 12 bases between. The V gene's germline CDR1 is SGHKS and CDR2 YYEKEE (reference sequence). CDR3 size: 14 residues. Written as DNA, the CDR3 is TGTGCCAGCAGCTTGTGGCAGGGAGGCTCACCCCTCCACTTT. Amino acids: CASSLWQGGSPLHF.

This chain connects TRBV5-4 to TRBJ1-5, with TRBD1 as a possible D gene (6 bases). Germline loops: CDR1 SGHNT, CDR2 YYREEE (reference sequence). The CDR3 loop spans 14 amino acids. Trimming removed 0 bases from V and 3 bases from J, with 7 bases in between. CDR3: CASSLGGHNQPQHF. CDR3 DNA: TGTGCCAGCAGCTTGGGGGGACACAATCAGCCCCAGCATTTT.

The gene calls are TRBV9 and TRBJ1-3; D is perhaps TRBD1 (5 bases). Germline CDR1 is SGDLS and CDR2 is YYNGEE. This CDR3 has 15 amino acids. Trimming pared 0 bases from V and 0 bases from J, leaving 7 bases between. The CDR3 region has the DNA TGTGCCAGCAGCGTAGACGGGGGCTCTGGAAACACCATATATTTT. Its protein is CASSVDGGSGNTIYF.

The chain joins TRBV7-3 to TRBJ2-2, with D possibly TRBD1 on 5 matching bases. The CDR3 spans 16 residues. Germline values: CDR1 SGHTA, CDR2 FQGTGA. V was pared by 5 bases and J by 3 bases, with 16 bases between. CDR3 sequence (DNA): TGTGCCAGCAGCCCATCCAGGGTAGAAGACACCGGGGAGCTGTTTTTT. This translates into CASSPSRVEDTGELFF. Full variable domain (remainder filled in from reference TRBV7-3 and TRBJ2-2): GAGVSQTPSNKVTEKGKYVELRCDPISGHTALYWYRQSLGQGPEFLIYFQGTGAADDSGLPNDRFFAVRPEGSVSTLKIQRTERGDSAVYLCASSPSRVEDTGELFFGEGSRLTVL.

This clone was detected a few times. The CDR3 DNA is TGTGCCAGCAGCCAAGATCAGGCGGAAGGGGGCGAGCAGTACTTC. Translation: CASSQDQAEGGEQYF. The genes are TRBV3-1 (or the pseudogene TRBV3-2) and TRBJ2-7, with D maybe TRBD1 (6 bases). CDR1 and CDR2 (germline): LGHDT, YNNKEL (reference sequence). The CDR3 runs 15 residues. V was pared by 0 bases and J by 6 bases, with 15 bases between.

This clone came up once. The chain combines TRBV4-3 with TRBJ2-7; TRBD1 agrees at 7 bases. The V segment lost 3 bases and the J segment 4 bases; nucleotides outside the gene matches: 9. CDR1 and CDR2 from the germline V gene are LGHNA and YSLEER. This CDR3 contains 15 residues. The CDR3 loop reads CASSQMKQGFYEQYF. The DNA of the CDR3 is TGCGCCAGCAGCCAGATGAAACAGGGGTTTTACGAGCAGTACTTC.

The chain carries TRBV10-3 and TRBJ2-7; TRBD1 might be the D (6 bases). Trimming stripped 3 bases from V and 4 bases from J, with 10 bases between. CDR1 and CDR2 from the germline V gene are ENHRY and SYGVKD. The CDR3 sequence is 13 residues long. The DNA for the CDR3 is TGTGCCATCAGTGACTGGACAGAATACGAGCAGTACTTC. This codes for CAISDWTEYEQYF.